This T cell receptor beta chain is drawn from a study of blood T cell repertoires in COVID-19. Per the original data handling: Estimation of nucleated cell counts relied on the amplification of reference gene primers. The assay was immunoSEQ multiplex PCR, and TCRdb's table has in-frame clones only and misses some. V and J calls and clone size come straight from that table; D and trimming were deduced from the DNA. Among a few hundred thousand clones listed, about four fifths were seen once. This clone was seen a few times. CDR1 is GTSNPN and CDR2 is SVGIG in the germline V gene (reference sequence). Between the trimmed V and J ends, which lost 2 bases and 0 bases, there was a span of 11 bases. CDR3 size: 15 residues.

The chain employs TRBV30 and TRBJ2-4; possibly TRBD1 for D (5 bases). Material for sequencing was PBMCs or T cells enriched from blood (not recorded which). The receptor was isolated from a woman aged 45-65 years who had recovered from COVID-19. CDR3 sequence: CAWSPGHPAKNIQYF. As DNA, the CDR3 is TGTGCCTGGAGTCCCGGACACCCAGCCAAAAACATTCAGTACTTC.